A selection of T cell receptor beta chains follows, all from one sample in a study of CDR3 diversity in severe acne. Each CDR3 protein gets one entry after TCRdb re-called the PCR reads with MiXCR. The sample carries about 90,000 distinct CDR3 sequences, over 45% recorded once. Sequencing was performed on blood. These receptors originate from a male donor in good health, serving as a control. Each CDR3 is given with its conserved first and last residue. The D gene is left open where the match is weak. Size is stated for part of the rows, as once, few or many counts, or as a class when the clone is expanded.

d_call j_call v_call clone_size cdr3_nt cdr3_aa
TRBD2 TRBJ2-1 TRBV20-1 . TGCGGTGCCAGACCAGCGGGGGTCTACAATGAGCAGTTCTTC CGARPAGVYNEQFF
. TRBJ1-1 TRBV20-1 . TGCAGTTCCCCGGGGAGGAACACTGAAGCTTTCTTT CSSPGRNTEAFF
. TRBJ1-6 TRBV2 many TGTGCCAGCAGTGATCCTAATTCACCCCTCCACTTT CASSDPNSPLHF
TRBD1 TRBJ1-3 TRBV10-2 . TGCGCCAGCGGAGGGGACAGCTCTGGAAACACCATATATTTT CASGGDSSGNTIYF
. TRBJ1-1 TRBV6-5 . TGTGCCAGCAGTTACGCTGGGAGCGACACTGAAGCTTTCTTT CASSYAGSDTEAFF
TRBD1 TRBJ2-7 TRBV5-4 . TGTGCCAGCAGCTTCGGGACAGAAATCTACGAGCAGTACTTC CASSFGTEIYEQYF
TRBD1 TRBJ1-1 TRBV10-2 . TGCGCCAGCAGTGAGTTGGGACAGGGGAACACTGAAGCTTTCTTT CASSELGQGNTEAFF
TRBD2 TRBJ2-1 TRBV7-9 once TGTGCCAGCAGCGAGGGGACTAGCGGGTACCATGAGCAGTTCTTC CASSEGTSGYHEQFF
TRBD2 TRBJ2-5 TRBV6-5 . TGTGCCAGCAGCCCTCTAGCGGGAGGACTCTTCGAGACCCAGTACTTC CASSPLAGGLFETQYF
. TRBJ2-7 TRBV25-1 . TGTGCCAGCAGTGGGGGTGGGGCCGGCTACGAGCAGTACTTC CASSGGGAGYEQYF
TRBD2 TRBJ2-3 TRBV10-3 . TGTGCCATCAGTGGGGCTAGCGGGACTCTCACAGATACGCAGTATTTT CAISGASGTLTDTQYF
. TRBJ1-1 TRBV7-3 medium-sized TGTGCCAGCAGCTCACAGGGTGGTACTGAAGCTTTCTTT CASSSQGGTEAFF
. TRBJ2-5 TRBV10-3 few TGTGCCATCAGTGAGGTAGGGGAAGAGACCCAGTACTTC CAISEVGEETQYF
. TRBJ1-5 TRBV2 few TGTGCCAGCAGTGAAGCGGAAAGGTCTCAGCCCCAGCATTTT CASSEAERSQPQHF
. TRBJ2-4 TRBV5-1 . TGCGCCAGCAGCTTGGGGGCAGGATTGGAAAACATTCAGTGCTTC CASSLGAGLENIQCF
TRBD2 TRBJ2-7 TRBV20-1 . TGCAGTGCGCCCGGGACTAGCGGCTACGAGCAGTACTTC CSAPGTSGYEQYF
TRBD2 TRBJ2-3 TRBV6-5 many TGTGCCAGCAGTCCAACTAGCGGCCTAGATACGCAGTATTTT CASSPTSGLDTQYF
. TRBJ1-5 TRBV7-9 few TGTGCCAGCAGCTTAGGTATGTCCGATCAGCCCCAGCATTTT CASSLGMSDQPQHF
. TRBJ1-2 TRBV3-1 . TGTGCCAGCAGCCAACAAGGGGTGGTCTATGGCTACACCTTC CASSQQGVVYGYTF
. TRBJ1-6 TRBV20-1 . TGCAGTGCCAGGACAGCGTCAAATTCACCCCTCCACTTT CSARTASNSPLHF
TRBD1 TRBJ2-7 TRBV7-9 few TGTGCCAGCAGCGGGGGGACAGGGGTTGCCTACGAGCAGTACTTC CASSGGTGVAYEQYF
. TRBJ1-1 TRBV7-8 . TGTGCCAGCAGCCCCACCGGGTTAACACGGGGGGACACTGAAGCTTTCTTT CASSPTGLTRGDTEAFF
. TRBJ1-2 TRBV30 . TGTGCCTGGAGTGCACCCTTTGGGGTTTACTATGGCTACACCTTC CAWSAPFGVYYGYTF
. TRBJ1-3 TRBV15 . TGTGCCACCAGCAGAGATGGATCGGATGGAAACACCATATATTTT CATSRDGSDGNTIYF
. TRBJ1-2 TRBV30 few TGTGCCTGGATCCCTATAGGACGGACAAACTATGGCTACACCTTC CAWIPIGRTNYGYTF
. TRBJ2-2 TRBV10-1 . TGCGCCAGCAGTGAGCAGGCTTCCCCCGGGGAGCTGTTTTTT CASSEQASPGELFF
. TRBJ1-1 TRBV5-1 . TGCGCCAGCAGCTTGCCGAGATCAGGCAGGGGATGGGGAACTGAAGCTTTCTTT CASSLPRSGRGWGTEAFF
. TRBJ1-5 TRBV24-1 medium-sized TGTGCCACCAGTGGGCACACAGACTATCAGCCCCAGCATTTT CATSGHTDYQPQHF
. TRBJ2-7 TRBV7-9 . TGTGCCAGCAGTTACAACCTCGGCCCCTACGAGCAGTACTTC CASSYNLGPYEQYF
. TRBJ2-1 TRBV11-2 many TGTGCCAGCATGGCAAGCTCCTACAATGAGCAGTTCTTC CASMASSYNEQFF
TRBD1 TRBJ2-3 TRBV5-1 . TGCGCCAGCAGACAGGGGGGCCAGGAGGGAGATACGCAGTATTTT CASRQGGQEGDTQYF
TRBD2 TRBJ2-5 TRBV13 . TGTGCCAGCAGCCAAGGGGTGACGAGCGGGAGCGTCCAAGAGACCCAGTACTTC CASSQGVTSGSVQETQYF
. TRBJ1-5 TRBV30 many TGTGCCTGGAGTCGATCCTCGAATCAGCCCCAGCATTTT CAWSRSSNQPQHF
. TRBJ2-7 TRBV6-5 medium-sized TGTGCCAGCAGTTACTCGGCAGGGGCAAGGTACGAGCAGTACTTC CASSYSAGARYEQYF
. TRBJ1-2 TRBV5-1 . TGCACCAGCAGCTTGGAACTCGGCCCAGGCTATGGCTACACCTTC CTSSLELGPGYGYTF
. TRBJ1-6 TRBV5-1 . TGCGCCAGCAGCACCGGGACATTTAATTCACCCCTCCACTTT CASSTGTFNSPLHF
. TRBJ2-1 TRBV6-4 many TGTGCCAGCAGTGACATCTACAATGAGCAGTTCTTC CASSDIYNEQFF
. TRBJ1-1 TRBV25-1 . TGTGCCAGCAGCCTAGGGCAGGCTGTGGCTTTCTTT CASSLGQAVAFF
TRBD1 TRBJ1-1 TRBV20-1 . TGCAGTGCTGGACAGGGGTTGGACACTGAAGCTTTCTTT CSAGQGLDTEAFF
. TRBJ1-1 TRBV5-5 . TGTGCCAGCAGCTTGCCGGGAACCCTTGACACTGAAGCTTTCTTT CASSLPGTLDTEAFF
. TRBJ1-2 TRBV29-1 . TGCAGCGTTGGCCGGGGGCCGGACTATGGCTACACCTTC CSVGRGPDYGYTF
TRBD1 TRBJ2-7 TRBV15 few TGTGCCACCAGCAGAACCGGGACAGGGTCCTACGAGCAGTACTTC CATSRTGTGSYEQYF
TRBD2 TRBJ2-7 TRBV19 . TGTGCCAGTAGCGGGAGGGCAAAGTACGAGCAGTACTTC CASSGRAKYEQYF
. TRBJ2-5 TRBV10-3 . TGTGCCAGCAGTGGCGGTGGAGCAGGGGAAGAGACCCAGTACTTC CASSGGGAGEETQYF
TRBD2 TRBJ2-7 TRBV20-1 . TGCAGTGCTAGCCGGGGACTAGCGGGGGGGTACGAGCAGTACTTC CSASRGLAGGYEQYF
TRBD1 TRBJ1-1 TRBV2 . TGTGCCAGCAGTGACCTGGGACAGGTGAACACTGAAGCTTTCTTT CASSDLGQVNTEAFF
. TRBJ2-6 TRBV9 . TGTGCCAGCAGCCCCTCAACCAACGTCCTGACTTTC CASSPSTNVLTF
. TRBJ2-3 TRBV18 many TGTGCCAGCTCACGGGAAGATACGCAGTATTTT CASSREDTQYF
TRBD1 TRBJ1-5 TRBV25-1 . TGTGCCAGCAGTTTAGTTCCACAGGGGAATCAGCCCCAGCATTTT CASSLVPQGNQPQHF
. TRBJ2-7 TRBV12-3/TRBV12-4 . TGTGCCAGCAGTTTTTCGGGACGGGTCAACGAGCAGTACTTC CASSFSGRVNEQYF
. TRBJ2-3 TRBV6-1 many TGTGCCAGCAGTGAGAACAGAAGAGCACATACGCAGTATTTT CASSENRRAHTQYF
. TRBJ2-5 TRBV12-3/TRBV12-4 many TGTGCCAGCAGCTCCCCCTCCTTTGTGACCCAGTACTTC CASSSPSFVTQYF
. TRBJ2-7 TRBV5-1 many TGCGCCAGCAGCGCAACGGACGGTACCTACGAGCAGTACTTC CASSATDGTYEQYF
. TRBJ1-2 TRBV19 few TGTGCCAGTAACAACGGGTTCTCTTATGGCTACACCTTC CASNNGFSYGYTF